These 5 T cell receptor beta chains were sequenced from one sample in a study of T cell responses to AZD1222 COVID-19 vaccine. Sequencing was performed with immunoSEQ multiplex PCR; in TCRdb, only in-frame clones are kept and a portion is missing. Of 250,000 to 300,000 clones listed, 90% to 95% are singletons. The specimen comprised peripheral blood, sampled 28 days after the second AZD1222 dose. The receptors here all came from an adult who received the AZD1222 COVID-19 vaccine.

CDR3 residues: CASSFGQEAFF. CDR3 bases: TGTGCCAGCAGTTTTGGGCAAGAAGCTTTCTTT. The chain couples TRBV27 to TRBJ1-1; D not resolved. CDR1 MNHEY and CDR2 SMNVEV come from the germline V gene (reference sequence). The CDR3 sequence is 11 residues long. V was pared by 3 bases and J by 8 bases, with 7 bases between.

The V and J genes are TRBV27 and TRBJ1-2; TRBD1 matches 9 bases. This CDR3 comprises 13 residues. The V gene's germline CDR1 is MNHEY and CDR2 SMNVEV (reference sequence). The junction had 6 bases not matched to a gene; V was cut back by 5 bases and J by 8 bases. The CDR3 here is CASSLWTGVGYTF. The DNA for the CDR3 is TGTGCCAGCAGTCTCTGGACAGGGGTGGGCTACACCTTC.

This chain uses TRBV3-1 (or the pseudogene TRBV3-2) with TRBJ1-1; D uncertain. The CDR3 consists of 12 residues. Deletions cut 1 base from V and 9 bases from J, with 9 bases between. Germline V gene lookup returns CDR1 LGHDT and CDR2 YNNKEL (reference sequence). In nucleotides, the CDR3 is TGTGCCAGCAGCCAAGGGGGTCAAAAAGCTTTCTTT. This gives the protein CASSQGGQKAFF.

With regard to this clone: Other DNA sequences in the same sample also yield this CDR3. The rearrangement uses TRBV5-1 and TRBJ2-1, with TRBD2 matching 10 bases. V was clipped by 2 bases and J by 7 bases; unmatched bases: 3. Germline V CDR1 and CDR2: SGHRS, YFSETQ. CDR3 length equals 14 residues. CDR3 amino acids: CASSLAGGPNEQFF. In DNA form, the CDR3 reads TGCGCCAGCAGCTTAGCGGGGGGGCCAAATGAGCAGTTCTTC.

This clone was observed once. The chain uses TRBV6-5 and TRBJ1-1; weak D call: TRBD1 (6 bases). Germline assignment: CDR1 MNHEY and CDR2 SVGAGI. This CDR3 is 14 amino acids long. V lost 2 bases and J 2 bases, leaving 9 bases between the germline ends. CDR3 amino acids: CASSYGGGNTEAFF. CDR3 nucleotides: TGTGCCAGCAGTTACGGGGGGGGCAACACTGAAGCTTTCTTT.